These 20 T cell receptor beta chains originate from one sample sequenced in a study of blood T cell repertoires in COVID-19. The table came from immunoSEQ multiplex PCR; TCRdb's copy has only in-frame clones and leaves some out. The table has 100,000 to 150,000 clones, roughly 80% seen once. The sequencing sample was made of peripheral blood. These receptors were obtained from a man older than 75 with COVID-19, enrolled during active disease.

The CDR3 spells CASSLDLYEQYF. In DNA, the CDR3 is TGTGCCAGCAGTCTAGACCTCTACGAGCAGTACTTC. The rearrangement uses TRBV7-9 and TRBJ2-7; D not certain. The CDR3 extends over 12 amino acids. Trimming took 6 bases from V and 3 from J, leaving 9 bases between them. CDR1 and CDR2 from the germline V gene are SEHNR and FQNEAQ (reference sequence).

The J gene is TRBJ2-3, the V gene TRBV29-1; the match to TRBD1 covers 9 bases. The ends lost 5 bases at V and 2 bases at J; junction bases unmatched: 8. Germline loops: CDR1 SQVTM, CDR2 ANQGSEA. CDR3 length equals 15 residues. Here the CDR3 reads CSVIRTGDNTDTQYF. As DNA, the CDR3 is TGCAGCGTTATCAGGACAGGGGATAACACAGATACGCAGTATTTT.

The rearrangement joins TRBV5-4 to TRBJ2-7; 11 nucleotides agree with TRBD1. The CDR3 runs to 15 residues. From germline, CDR1 is SGHNT and CDR2 YYREEE (reference sequence). V shed 3 bases, J shed 3 bases, and the junction held 5 bases outside the gene matches. The CDR3 loop reads CASSSPGTGGYEQYF. The CDR3 DNA reads TGTGCCAGCAGCTCCCCGGGGACAGGGGGCTACGAGCAGTACTTC.

Here the CDR3 reads CASSITGIYEQYF. The CDR3 DNA is TGTGCCAGTAGTATCACGGGGATCTACGAGCAGTACTTC. This rearrangement joins TRBV19 to TRBJ2-7; TRBD2 might be the D (5 bases). The germline V gene encodes CDR1 LNHDA and CDR2 SQIVND (reference sequence). Between the trimmed V and J ends, which lost 3 bases and 3 bases, there was a span of 9 bases. The CDR3 extends over 13 amino acids.

This clone came up a few times. The chain is built from TRBV6-5 and TRBJ1-1; D call uncertain. Germline V CDR1 and CDR2: MNHEY, SVGAGI. The V end was cut by 0 bases, the J end by 1 base, with 3 bases between. The CDR3 length is 13 residues. CDR3 nucleotide sequence: TGTGCCAGCAGTTACTCCTCGAACACTGAAGCTTTCTTT. Translating it yields CASSYSSNTEAFF.

The CDR3 DNA reads as TGTGCCAGCAGTTTTCTGGACAGGGGCGGAGGTACGCAGTATTTT. It is translated as CASSFLDRGGGTQYF. This chain connects TRBV28 to TRBJ2-3, with 9 bases lining up with TRBD1. Germline CDR1 is MDHEN and CDR2 is SYDVKM. V was clipped by 3 bases and J by 8 bases; unmatched bases: 9. This CDR3 is 15 amino acids long.

With respect to this clone: In the same sample, other DNA sequences code for this CDR3. The CDR3 loop reads CASSYSRGNTEAFF. The CDR3 coding sequence is TGTGCCAGCAGTTACAGTCGGGGGAACACTGAAGCTTTCTTT. This chain links TRBV6-2 or TRBV6-3 with TRBJ1-1; unclear D gene. Trimming took off 2 bases at V and 1 base at J, with 8 bases between the two ends. Per germline, CDR1 MNHEY and CDR2 SVGEGT. This CDR3 is built from 14 residues.

This chain uses TRBV9 with TRBJ2-7; D is unresolved. The CDR3 spans 13 residues. Germline V gene sequence: CDR1 SGDLS, CDR2 YYNGEE. Trimming removed 3 bases from V and 1 base from J, with 8 bases in between. The CDR3, as DNA: TGTGCCAGCAGCGCCTTCCCTTCCTACGAGCAGTACTTC. Protein product: CASSAFPSYEQYF. The entire variable domain, with the rest obtained from reference TRBV9 and TRBJ2-7, is as follows: DSGVTQTPKHLITATGQRVTLRCSPRSGDLSVYWYQQSLDQGLQFLIQYYNGEERAKGNILERFSAQQFPDLHSELNLSSLELGDSALYFCASSAFPSYEQYFGPGTRLTVT.

The rearrangement joins TRBV10-1 to TRBJ2-1; 13 bases map to TRBD2. Unmatched junction bases numbered 7, after V lost 6 bases and J lost 8 bases. The germline V gene has CDR1 WNHNN and CDR2 SYGVQD (reference sequence). The CDR3 extends over 15 amino acids. The CDR3 sequence is CASSPGLAGVDEQFF. CDR3 in DNA: TGCGCCAGCAGCCCTGGACTAGCGGGAGTGGATGAGCAGTTCTTC.

The rearrangement links TRBV3-1 (or the pseudogene TRBV3-2) to TRBJ1-4, with D possibly matching TRBD1 (5 bases). Per germline, CDR1 LGHDT and CDR2 YNNKEL (reference sequence). Trimming took 3 bases from V and 6 from J, leaving 8 bases between them. This CDR3 has 13 amino acids. The CDR3 DNA sequence: TGTGCCAGCAGCCATACGGGGGATGAAAAACTGTTTTTT. This encodes CASSHTGDEKLFF.

The rearrangement links TRBV11-2 to TRBJ2-7; maybe TRBD1 (6 bases). V was shortened by 7 bases and J by 7 bases, with 20 bases between the two germline ends. CDR1 SGHAT and CDR2 FQNNGV come from the germline V gene. The CDR3 contains 14 residues. This CDR3 is CASTPRAGAREQYF. CDR3 in DNA: TGTGCCAGCACCCCTAGGGCAGGGGCTCGGGAGCAGTACTTC.

The chain is built from TRBV19 and TRBJ1-2; weak D call: TRBD1 (6 bases). Germline assignment: CDR1 LNHDA and CDR2 SQIVND (reference sequence). The CDR3 runs 13 residues. Trimming removed 10 bases at V and 1 base at J, with 13 bases between. DNA for the CDR3: TGTGCCACCAAGACAGGATTTAACTATGGCTACACCTTC. Translation: CATKTGFNYGYTF. The complete variable domain, with remaining parts taken from reference TRBV19 and TRBJ1-2, reads DGGITQSPKYLFRKEGQNVTLSCEQNLNHDAMYWYRQDPGQGLRLIYYSQIVNDFQKGDIAEGYSVSREKKESFPLTVTSAQKNPTAFYLCATKTGFNYGYTFGSGTRLTVV.

This clone was seen a handful of times. The rearrangement joins TRBV11-2 to TRBJ1-2; D unresolved. The CDR3 runs to 12 residues. Germline-derived CDR1 and CDR2 are SGHAT and FQNNGV. With 5 bases removed from V and 3 bases from J, the gap between germline ends came to 7 bases. CDR3 sequence: CASSRTDYGYTF. As DNA, the CDR3 is TGTGCCAGCAGCCGGACTGACTATGGCTACACCTTC.

The chain employs TRBV7-8 and TRBJ1-1; unclear D gene. CDR1 and CDR2 from the germline V gene are SGHVS and FQNEAQ. V was pared by 3 bases and J by 7 bases, with 15 bases between. The CDR3 runs 14 residues. CDR3 sequence reads: CASSFRDPRLEAFF. As DNA, the CDR3 is TGTGCCAGCAGCTTCCGGGATCCGAGGCTTGAAGCTTTCTTT.

V gene TRBV14 combines with J gene TRBJ2-1; D remains unclear. This CDR3 comprises 15 residues. Germline values: CDR1 SGHDN, CDR2 FVKESK. V dropped 4 bases and J dropped 8 bases, with 18 bases sitting between them. CDR3: CASSLTYWRSDEQFF. Here the CDR3 DNA reads TGTGCCAGCAGCCTCACTTACTGGCGAAGCGATGAGCAGTTCTTC.

The chain couples TRBV18 to TRBJ2-7, with D possibly matching TRBD2 (5 bases). The CDR3 runs 15 residues. Germline V lookup: CDR1 KGHSH, CDR2 LQKENI. Deletions cut 3 bases from V and 0 bases from J, with 12 bases between. CDR3 sequence reads: CASSPEAVSSYEQYF. DNA for the CDR3: TGTGCCAGCTCACCTGAAGCGGTAAGCTCCTACGAGCAGTACTTC.

J is TRBJ2-1 and V is TRBV6-5, with TRBD1 matching 9 bases. V lost 5 bases to trimming and J lost 6 bases; unmatched junction nucleotides: 8. Germline assignment: CDR1 MNHEY and CDR2 SVGAGI. The CDR3 runs 15 residues. The CDR3 DNA is TGTGCCAGCAGTATAATAAGGGACAGGGCCAATGAGCAGTTCTTC. It translates to CASSIIRDRANEQFF.

The rearrangement uses TRBV28 and TRBJ1-4; no clear D. This CDR3 spans 14 amino acids. V was shortened by 3 bases and J by 0 bases, with 5 bases between the two germline ends. In germline, CDR1 is MDHEN, CDR2 SYDVKM. The CDR3 spells CASSFPATNEKLFF. CDR3 DNA sequence: TGTGCCAGCAGTTTTCCGGCAACTAATGAAAAACTGTTTTTT.

The rearrangement uses TRBV29-1 and TRBJ1-2; 8 nucleotides align to TRBD1. Germline assignment: CDR1 SQVTM and CDR2 ANQGSEA. With 7 bases clipped from V and 7 bases from J, the junction kept 5 bases outside the gene matches. The CDR3 length is 11 residues. The CDR3 region is CSAQGAGGYTF. In DNA, the CDR3 is TGCAGCGCTCAGGGGGCAGGTGGCTACACCTTC.

Here the CDR3 DNA reads TGTGCCAGTAGTATATGGGCCCAGGGTCCCTACAATGAGCAGTTCTTC. Its protein is CASSIWAQGPYNEQFF. The chain links TRBV19 to TRBJ2-1; a possible D gene is TRBD1 (5 bases). V lost 2 bases, J lost 2 bases, and 13 bases lay in between. Germline lookup yields CDR1 LNHDA and CDR2 SQIVND (reference sequence). The CDR3 runs 16 residues.